These 18 T cell receptor beta chains came from one sample sequenced in a study of tumor-infiltrating lymphocytes in primary liver carcinoma. The authors made TCR beta cDNA from 400 to 550 ng total RNA with a constant-region primer. Investigators got TCR beta libraries out of three nested multiplex PCR rounds, done with slightly modified ARM-PCR. TRBV1-TRBV30 forward primers paired with a C-beta reverse primer were used in the first two PCR rounds, which ran roughly 11 cycles each. TCRdb re-called the multiplex PCR reads with MiXCR, one entry per CDR3 protein. Of almost 200,000 distinct CDR3 sequences in the sample, less than 65% are singletons; the top ten hold around 7.1%. Germline DNA was extracted alongside blood RNA, which was obtained from unsorted whole blood. The sample was peripheral blood. These receptors all come from an older woman with primary liver carcinoma and hepatitis B virus infection.

In nucleotides, the CDR3 is TGCAGTGCTAAATACAATGAGCAGTTCTTC. This gives the protein CSAKYNEQFF. The genes are TRBV20-1 and TRBJ2-1, with D unresolved. Germline V gene sequence: CDR1 DFQATT, CDR2 SNEGSKA (reference sequence). The CDR3 totals 10 residues. Between the trimmed V and J ends, which lost 4 bases and 4 bases, there was a span of 2 bases.

This clonotype was seen at least ten times. The chain employs TRBV6-5 and TRBJ2-5, with D unresolved. CDR3 length: 11 residues. Germline V gene data show CDR1 as MNHEY and CDR2 as SVGAGI. Trimming took 8 bases from V and 5 from J, leaving 9 bases between them. The DNA of the CDR3 is TGTGCCAGCGCCTCCGGCGAGACCCAGTACTTC. The encoded protein is CASASGETQYF.

Comments on this clonotype: Just one base apart from a much larger clone, this may be a read error. This chain links TRBV29-1 with TRBJ2-3; D perhaps matches TRBD1 (6 bases). Germline V gene lookup returns CDR1 SQVTM and CDR2 ANQGSEA. This CDR3 contains 14 residues. Here the CDR3 DNA reads TGCAGCGTAGACGGGACAACCACGCCAGATGCGCAGTATTTT. It encodes CSVDGTTTPDAQYF.

The V call is TRBV4-1, the J call TRBJ2-1, with D perhaps matching TRBD1 (6 bases). Germline V CDR1 and CDR2: MGHRA, YSYEKL. V lost 4 bases and J 12 bases, leaving 28 bases between the germline ends. This CDR3 has 17 residues. The CDR3 DNA is TGCGCCAGCAGCCGGACTCTGGGGGCGGTTCCGAGGAAAATGCAGTTCTTC. This sequence encodes CASSRTLGAVPRKMQFF.

V and J are TRBV11-3 and TRBJ1-4; TRBD1 matches at 8 bases. Germline V lookup: CDR1 SGHNT, CDR2 YENEEA. The CDR3 consists of 18 residues. V dropped 8 bases and J dropped 0; count of bases not matched to a gene: 14. CDR3 sequence: CASGKRQGRGSTNEKLFF. The CDR3 DNA reads as TGTGCCAGCGGGAAACGACAGGGGCGGGGGTCAACTAATGAAAAACTGTTTTTT.

The table lists this clonotype with a count of one. The CDR3 does not end in the conserved phenylalanine or tryptophan, so this is likely a read error. The genes are TRBV4-2 and TRBJ2-7; 13 positions match TRBD2. Germline lookup yields CDR1 LGHNA and CDR2 YNFKEQ. The CDR3 has 15 residues. V lost 4 bases to trimming and J lost 2 bases; unmatched junction nucleotides: 2. CDR3 residues: CASSLGLAGAYEQYL. In DNA, the CDR3 is TGTGCCAGCAGCCTTGGACTAGCGGGGGCCTACGAGCAGTACTTA.

The chain has TRBV5-1 and TRBJ1-2; tentatively, D is TRBD1 (5 bases). The germline V gene encodes CDR1 SGHRS and CDR2 YFSETQ. V was cut by 2 bases and J by 1 base, with 12 bases left in between. The length of the CDR3 is 15 residues. The CDR3 here is CASSFGAGFNYGYTF. The CDR3 DNA follows: TGCGCCAGCAGCTTCGGGGCAGGGTTTAACTATGGCTACACCTTC.

Points on this clonotype: Its ends do not fully match the called genes, so a read error is possible. The rearrangement joins TRBV4-1 to TRBJ2-5, with D perhaps matching TRBD2 (7 bases). The CDR3 runs to 15 residues. Germline V gene data show CDR1 as MGHRA and CDR2 as YSYEKL. CDR3 DNA sequence: TGCGCCAACAGCCAAGCCGGGGGGCTGCGAGAGACCCATTACTTC. As protein: CANSQAGGLRETHYF.

Comment on this clonotype: One end of the junction does not line up with germline, which may come from a read error. The chain recombines TRBV11-2 with TRBJ1-6; TRBD1 is a possible D gene (6 bases). The CDR3 length is 13 residues. From germline, CDR1 is SGHAT and CDR2 FQNNGV. Here the CDR3 DNA reads TGTGCCAGTAGCCTACGACAGGTTTCACCCCTCCGCTTT. Protein: CASSLRQVSPLRF.

The V gene is TRBV11-2, the J gene TRBJ2-5; tentatively, D is TRBD1 (5 bases). Germline lookup yields CDR1 SGHAT and CDR2 FQNNGV. V was trimmed by 6 bases and J by 4 bases, leaving 12 bases between them. The CDR3 contains 13 residues. The CDR3 sequence is CASRGSGRETQYF. CDR3 coding DNA: TGTGCCAGCAGGGGCTCAGGGCGAGAGACCCAGTACTTC.

With respect to this clonotype: A much larger clone lies one base from this, so it may be a read error. This rearrangement joins TRBV10-3 to TRBJ1-6; D is unclear. Germline V lookup: CDR1 ENHRY, CDR2 SYGVKD. The CDR3 length is 13 residues. Between the trimmed V and J ends, which lost 8 bases and 8 bases, there was a span of 13 bases. DNA of the CDR3: TGTGCCATCCACACCGATCGGGATTCACCCCTCCACTTT. This gives the protein CAIHTDRDSPLHF.

A word on this clonotype: The junction shows a germline mismatch at one end, possibly a read error. V and J are TRBV5-5 and TRBJ1-5, with D uncertain. This CDR3 spans 17 amino acids. Germline values: CDR1 SGHKS, CDR2 YYEKEE (reference sequence). The chain's CDR3 is CASSLDPWGGGNQSQHF. As DNA, the CDR3 is TGTGCCAGCAGCTTGGACCCTTGGGGAGGAGGCAATCAGTCCCAGCATTTT. Variable domain in full (rest from reference TRBV5-5 and TRBJ1-5): DAGVTQSPTHLIKTRGQQVTLRCSPISGHKSVSWYQQVLGQGPQFIFQYYEKEERGRGNFPDRFSARQFPNYSSELNVNALLLGDSALYLCASSLDPWGGGNQSQHFGDGTRLSIL.

Worth noting for this clonotype: This CDR3 is missing its conserved last phenylalanine or tryptophan, likely due to a read error. The chain recombines TRBV6-1 with TRBJ2-3; D is perhaps TRBD1 (5 bases). V lost 4 bases and J 9 bases, leaving 17 bases between the germline ends. Germline V CDR1 and CDR2: MNHNS, SASEGT. The CDR3 totals 14 residues. CDR3 residues: CASSVLGDGRTQYL. The CDR3 bases are TGTGCCAGCAGTGTTTTAGGGGATGGAAGGACGCAGTATCTT.

Comments on this clonotype: Just one base apart from a much larger clone, this may be a read error. The chain employs TRBV4-1 and TRBJ2-4; 9 nucleotides match TRBD1. The CDR3 consists of 15 residues. Trimming cost V 7 bases and J 9 bases; bases outside gene matches: 13. The germline V gene encodes CDR1 MGHRA and CDR2 YSYEKL. As DNA, the CDR3 is TGCGCCAGCACCCATCGCCAGGGACAGGGCGCCATTCAGTACTTC. Translated, it gives CASTHRQGQGAIQYF.

In DNA form, the CDR3 reads TGTGCCAGCAGACCGTTGAACACTGAAGCTTTCTTT. Amino acids: CASRPLNTEAFF. V is TRBV7-9 and J is TRBJ1-1; no clear D gene. The germline V and J ends were trimmed by 6 bases and 0 bases, with 5 bases remaining between them. CDR3 length: 12 amino acids. Germline V gene lookup returns CDR1 SEHNR and CDR2 FQNEAQ (reference sequence).

This clonotype was detected ten times or more. This chain links TRBV11-2 with TRBJ2-1; 9 positions match TRBD1. Germline assignment: CDR1 SGHAT and CDR2 FQNNGV. The junction had 5 bases not matched to a gene; V was cut back by 4 bases and J by 1 base. There are 16 residues in the CDR3. The DNA for the CDR3 is TGTGCCAGCAGCTATACGACAGGGGGTTCCTACAATGAGCAGTTCTTC. It specifies CASSYTTGGSYNEQFF.

On this clonotype itself: One end of the junction is discordant with germline, which a read error may explain. This chain uses TRBV11-3 with TRBJ2-7; TRBD2 agrees at 8 bases. The CDR3 sequence is 15 residues long. Looked up from germline, CDR1 is SGHNT and CDR2 is YENEEA. CDR3: CASSLGDSGNHEQYF. The CDR3 region has the DNA TGTGCCAGTAGCTTAGGAGATAGCGGGAACCACGAGCAGTACTTC.

This chain links TRBV10-3 with TRBJ1-2; 11 bases match TRBD1. V shed 10 bases, J shed 1 base, and the junction held 11 bases outside the gene matches. The germline gives CDR1 ENHRY, CDR2 SYGVKD. There are 16 residues in the CDR3. The CDR3 reads CASTDRGQNGNYGYTF. The CDR3 DNA sequence: TGTGCCAGCACGGACAGGGGGCAGAATGGTAACTATGGCTACACCTTC.